Each of the 16 T cell receptor beta chains below was sequenced from the same sample in a study of CD8 T cells in ankylosing spondylitis. TCRdb re-analysed the 5' RACE reads in MiXCR, keeping a single row per CDR3 protein. Among a few hundred thousand distinct CDR3 sequences listed, 15% to 20% were seen once. The sample consisted of blood, either unsorted or a sorted T cell fraction (not recorded which). The receptors here all came from a male donor with ankylosing spondylitis or in good health (not recorded which).

The gene calls are TRBV6-1 and TRBJ2-4; 10 bases agree with TRBD2. CDR3 length: 13 amino acids. V was pared by 11 bases and J by 5 bases, with 6 bases of the junction left unmatched. The germline gives CDR1 MNHNS, CDR2 SASEGT. The CDR3 here is CAVSSGSQNIQYF. DNA for the CDR3: TGTGCCGTATCTAGCGGGAGCCAAAACATTCAGTACTTC.

V gene TRBV7-2 combines with J gene TRBJ2-4; D is tentatively TRBD1 or TRBD2 (5 bases each). The CDR3 has 15 amino acids. V lost 5 bases and J lost 5, with 16 bases in between. Germline lookup yields CDR1 SGHTA and CDR2 FQGNSA. CDR3 loop: CASSPTARDENIQYF. The CDR3 DNA reads as TGTGCCAGCAGCCCCACAGCCCGGGACGAAAACATTCAGTACTTC.

This clonotype is a singleton in its sample. The chain joins TRBV29-1 to TRBJ2-4; D ambiguous. The CDR3 has 15 residues. The germline CDR1 and CDR2 sequences are SQVTM and ANQGSEA. Trimming pared 4 bases from V and 2 bases from J, leaving 15 bases between. As DNA, the CDR3 is TGCAGCGTTGTAAAAAGAAGGGTAACCAAAAACATTCAGTACTTC. Its translation: CSVVKRRVTKNIQYF.

V gene TRBV29-1 combines with J gene TRBJ1-4, with D possibly being TRBD1 (6 bases). Germline V lookup: CDR1 SQVTM, CDR2 ANQGSEA. This CDR3 comprises 13 residues. V lost 7 bases and J 5 bases, leaving 14 bases between the germline ends. CDR3 region: CSGQTGPNEKLFF. For the CDR3, the DNA is TGCAGCGGCCAGACAGGACCAAATGAAAAACTGTTTTTT.

The rearrangement joins TRBV5-1 to TRBJ1-1, with a weak D call TRBD1 (5 bases). The CDR3 runs 14 residues. Trimming stripped 2 bases from V and 5 bases from J, with 13 bases between. Germline V gives CDR1 SGHRS, CDR2 YFSETQ. CDR3 in DNA: TGCGCCAGCAGCTTAACCGGGACGCCAACTGAAGCTTTCTTT. Its translation: CASSLTGTPTEAFF.

The J gene is TRBJ2-7, the V gene TRBV12-5; 8 nucleotides align to TRBD2. The CDR3 loop spans 14 amino acids. Germline V gives CDR1 LGHNT, CDR2 FRNRAP. Trimming at V came to 6 bases and at J to 2 bases, leaving 6 bases not matched to a gene. The CDR3 region has the DNA TGTGCTAGTGGGCGAGCGGGAGCGGCCTACGAGCAGTACTTC. This translates into CASGRAGAAYEQYF.

This clonotype was detected ten times or more. In nucleotides, the CDR3 is TGCAGCGTTGGCGGTTATTTGGACAGGGTATTAACAGATACGCAGTATTTT. This gives the protein CSVGGYLDRVLTDTQYF. The chain is built from TRBV29-1 and TRBJ2-3; TRBD1 matches at 8 bases. Germline CDR1 and CDR2: SQVTM and ANQGSEA. CDR3 length: 17 amino acids. Losses at the gene ends were 4 bases for V and 3 bases for J; bases not matched to a gene: 15.

V usage is TRBV4-3 and J usage is TRBJ2-7; a possible D gene is TRBD2 (6 bases). Germline V gene data show CDR1 as LGHNA and CDR2 as YSLEER. This CDR3 is built from 13 residues. The germline V and J ends were trimmed by 4 bases and 5 bases, with 12 bases remaining between them. The CDR3 reads CASSPGRWDEQYF. CDR3 DNA: TGCGCCAGCAGCCCAGGGAGGTGGGACGAGCAGTACTTC.

With regard to this clonotype: Germline is not matched at one junction end, which may reflect a read error. CDR3: CASSYFGANTGELFF. Written as DNA, the CDR3 is TGTGCCAGCAGTTACTTCGGGGCGAATACCGGGGAGCTGTTTTTT. The chain carries TRBV6-5 and TRBJ2-2; D is possibly TRBD1 or TRBD2 (5 bases each). The CDR3 is 15 residues long. Germline V gives CDR1 MNHEY, CDR2 SVGAGI.

This clonotype was detected many times. V is TRBV11-2 and J is TRBJ2-7; 8 positions agree with TRBD1. The CDR3 spans 13 residues. J gave up 2 bases and V 3 bases, and 0 bases lay outside the gene matches. The germline CDR1 and CDR2 sequences are SGHAT and FQNNGV. The CDR3 coding sequence is TGTGCCAGCAGCTTGACAGGGGCCTACGAGCAGTACTTC. Translation: CASSLTGAYEQYF. Drawing the rest from reference TRBV11-2 and TRBJ2-7, the complete variable domain is EAGVAQSPRYKIIEKRQSVAFWCNPISGHATLYWYQQILGQGPKLLIQFQNNGVVDDSQLPKDRFSAERLKGVDSTLKIQPAKLEDSAVYLCASSLTGAYEQYFGPGTRLTVT.

This chain uses TRBV27 with TRBJ2-1, with 9 bases identical to TRBD1. The CDR3 is 16 amino acids. Germline lookup yields CDR1 MNHEY and CDR2 SMNVEV (reference sequence). V lost 5 bases and J lost 6; bases outside the gene matches: 11. The CDR3 loop reads CASSPQQGALGNEQFF. The CDR3 DNA reads as TGTGCCAGCAGTCCCCAACAGGGGGCTTTGGGCAATGAGCAGTTCTTC.

This clonotype was seen only a few times. The chain combines TRBV4-1 with TRBJ2-2; unclear D gene. V lost 2 bases to trimming and J lost 4 bases, with 5 bases between them. The germline CDR1 and CDR2 sequences are MGHRA and YSYEKL. The CDR3 covers 13 residues. The CDR3 spells CASSQLGTGELFF. The CDR3 DNA reads as TGCGCCAGCAGCCAATTAGGCACCGGGGAGCTGTTTTTT.

The rearrangement joins TRBV11-2 to TRBJ2-1; the D is unclear. V gave up 7 bases and J gave up 4 bases, with 11 bases separating them. Germline-derived CDR1 and CDR2 are SGHAT and FQNNGV. The CDR3 totals 13 residues. The CDR3 nucleotides are TGTGCCAGCACCAACGGCCTGTACAATGAGCAGTTCTTC. This gives the protein CASTNGLYNEQFF.

This clonotype was counted only a few times. The rearrangement uses TRBV20-1 and TRBJ2-3, with D possibly being TRBD1 or TRBD2 (5 bases each). Germline V gene data show CDR1 as DFQATT and CDR2 as SNEGSKA (reference sequence). V was shortened by 3 bases and J by 3 bases, with 13 bases between the two germline ends. CDR3 length: 14 residues. CDR3 sequence reads: CSASSVGGTDTQYF. CDR3 DNA: TGCAGTGCTAGTTCCGTTGGGGGAACAGATACGCAGTATTTT.

This clonotype was counted only a few times. The chain joins TRBV29-1 to TRBJ2-2, with TRBD1 matching 8 bases. CDR1 is SQVTM and CDR2 is ANQGSEA in the germline V gene. The CDR3 is made up of 15 amino acids. The trim removed 6 bases at V and 5 bases at J, leaving 11 bases unmatched. The DNA for the CDR3 is TGCAGCGTCTCCAGGACAGGGAGCGAAACCGGGGAGCTGTTTTTT. Translating it yields CSVSRTGSETGELFF.

This clonotype was detected a few times. This chain joins TRBV14 and TRBJ2-7; possible D gene TRBD2, 7 bases. Germline loops: CDR1 SGHDN, CDR2 FVKESK. The CDR3 has 14 amino acids. V was trimmed by 2 bases and J by 5 bases, leaving 13 bases between them. CDR3 loop: CASSQLAGAHEQYF. As DNA, the CDR3 is TGTGCCAGCAGCCAACTTGCGGGGGCACACGAGCAGTACTTC.